Sequencing of this T cell receptor beta chain was carried out in a study of CD8 T cells in Susac syndrome. Overall study: Treatment status at blood draw for the Susac syndrome patients was therapy-naive, corticosteroids, or intravenous immunoglobulin alone.

Per the germline V gene, CDR1 is MNHEY and CDR2 is SMNVEV (reference sequence). Trimming cost V 5 bases and J 0 bases, with 17 bases left between them. This CDR3 has 16 residues. Random hexamers primed reverse transcription of about 0.45 to 1 ug RNA. The amplification used immunoSEQ multiplex PCR on TCR beta CDR3; it spanned 54 Vbeta and 13 Jbeta. MiXCR was run by TCRdb on the immunoSEQ multiplex PCR reads, yielding one entry per CDR3 protein. The sample consists of around 80,000 distinct CDR3 sequences, around 94% of them appearing once. The TCR sequence derives from a human donor with Susac syndrome. The sequencing sample was made of CD8+ T cells from PBMCs. The chain couples TRBV27 to TRBJ2-7, with a weak D call TRBD2 (7 bases). The CDR3 bases are TGTGCCAGCAGTCCGCGGGGGCCCGCTCTCTCCTACGAGCAGTACTTC. Its protein is CASSPRGPALSYEQYF.